This section outlines one T cell receptor beta chain sequence together with its context. Its target is not known. The CDR3 has 18 residues. The V gene's germline CDR1 is SGHRS and CDR2 YFSETQ. The V gene end was trimmed by 3 bases and the J gene end by 0 bases; junction bases not matched to a gene: 13. PCR was performed a second time for about 7 to 11 cycles using a sample-barcoded 5' primer and a J-beta primer mix. TCRdb used MiXCR to reprocess the 5' RACE reads, holding one entry per CDR3 protein. This table holds roughly 800,000 distinct CDR3 sequences, about 55% found once. The sample originates from a study of blood T cells in healthy people across ages. Study findings and constraints: No conclusive comparison of naive versus antigen-experienced cells was possible with unsorted PBMCs. The authors considered diversity estimates from one million T cells to be underestimates.

In each sample, at least 7 million PBMCs were isolated. The receptor's source is an older man in good health. Sequencing was carried out using blood. V is TRBV5-1 and J is TRBJ2-5; TRBD2 matches 8 bases. This CDR3 reads CASSWGAIAGSYQETQYF. Written as DNA, the CDR3 is TGCGCCAGCAGCTGGGGGGCCATAGCGGGATCGTACCAAGAGACCCAGTACTTC.